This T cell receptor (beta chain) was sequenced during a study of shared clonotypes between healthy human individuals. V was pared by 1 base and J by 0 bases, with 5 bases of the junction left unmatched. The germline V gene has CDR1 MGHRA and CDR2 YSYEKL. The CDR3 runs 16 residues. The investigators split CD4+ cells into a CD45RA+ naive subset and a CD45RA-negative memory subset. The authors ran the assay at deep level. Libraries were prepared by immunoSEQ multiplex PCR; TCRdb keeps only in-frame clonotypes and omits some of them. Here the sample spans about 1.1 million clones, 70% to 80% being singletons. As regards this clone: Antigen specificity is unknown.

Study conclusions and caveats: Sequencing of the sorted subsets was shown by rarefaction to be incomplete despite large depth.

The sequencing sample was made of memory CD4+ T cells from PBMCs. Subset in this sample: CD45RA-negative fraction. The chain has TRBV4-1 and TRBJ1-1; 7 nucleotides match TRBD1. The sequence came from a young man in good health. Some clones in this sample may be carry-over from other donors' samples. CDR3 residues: CASSQVPDRVNTEAFF. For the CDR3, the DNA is TGCGCCAGCAGCCAAGTTCCTGACAGGGTGAACACTGAAGCTTTCTTT.